These 5 T cell receptor beta chains were sequenced from one sample in a study of blood T cell repertoires in COVID-19. Libraries were prepared by immunoSEQ multiplex PCR; TCRdb keeps only in-frame clonotypes and omits some of them. The sample has 130,000 to 150,000 clones; around 83% are singletons. The sample consisted of peripheral blood. These receptors originate from a human donor with acute or convalescent COVID-19. The donor label of this sample is uncertain.

J is TRBJ1-1 and V is TRBV11-3, with D possibly being TRBD1 (6 bases). The CDR3 totals 15 residues. The V gene's germline CDR1 is SGHNT and CDR2 YENEEA. V was cut by 5 bases and J by 5 bases, with 18 bases left in between. The CDR3 loop reads CASSPSGGGGTEAFF. DNA for the CDR3: TGTGCCAGCAGCCCCAGCGGGGGCGGTGGAACTGAAGCTTTCTTT.

This chain uses TRBV19 with TRBJ2-5; D not resolved. Deletions cut 6 bases from V and 2 bases from J, with 4 bases between. The CDR3 totals 11 residues. Germline V CDR1 and CDR2: LNHDA, SQIVND (reference sequence). CDR3 amino acids: CASSLQETQYF. The CDR3 DNA sequence: TGTGCCAGTAGCCTACAAGAGACCCAGTACTTC.

This clone was counted once. V usage is TRBV7-2 and J usage is TRBJ2-7, with D maybe TRBD2 (6 bases). V was cut by 4 bases and J by 3 bases, with 10 bases left in between. CDR3 length equals 13 residues. CDR1 is SGHTA, CDR2 FQGNSA, per germline. The CDR3 coding sequence is TGTGCCAGCAGCTCCGTGACTAGCTACGAGCAGTACTTC. Translating gives CASSSVTSYEQYF.

The rearrangement links TRBV19 to TRBJ2-3; 8 bases line up with TRBD1. The CDR3 has 15 amino acids. Germline trimming cut 1 base from V and 3 bases from J; bases unmatched to any gene: 3. Germline CDR1 reads LNHDA; CDR2 reads SQIVND (reference sequence). This CDR3 reads CASSIGQGTTDTQYF. Here the CDR3 DNA reads TGTGCCAGTAGTATAGGACAGGGGACGACAGATACGCAGTATTTT.

The chain recombines TRBV10-3 with TRBJ2-3; 7 bases are a match to TRBD1. This CDR3 comprises 18 residues. The V and J ends lost 0 bases and 4 bases, in that order; junction bases with no gene match: 13. CDR1 is ENHRY and CDR2 is SYGVKD in the germline V gene. The DNA of the CDR3 is TGTGCCATCAGTGAGTCAAAACAGGGGAATCAGTTATCAGATACGCAGTATTTT. It codes for CAISESKQGNQLSDTQYF.